This is a list of T cell receptor beta chains from one sample in a study of naive and memory T cell subsets. MiXCR, applied by TCRdb to the UMI-ligation and nested PCR reads, yields one record per CDR3 protein. The table has approximately 140,000 distinct CDR3 sequences, approximately 15% seen once. The sequenced sample consisted of naive CD4+ T cells from blood. Receptors were obtained from a human donor in good health. Each CDR3 is given with its conserved first and last residue. The D gene is left open where the match is weak.

v_call	j_call	d_call	cdr3_aa
TRBV2	TRBJ2-2	NA	CASSDRGTGELFF
TRBV5-1	TRBJ2-7	NA	CASSLWTGPSYEQYF
TRBV19	TRBJ2-7	NA	CASSMGDLYEQYF
TRBV6-6	TRBJ1-4	NA	CASSYSKLGEKLFF
TRBV29-1	TRBJ2-1	TRBD1	CSARTGTKNEQFF
TRBV18	TRBJ1-5	TRBD1	CASSPFDRANQPQHF
TRBV7-9	TRBJ2-3	NA	CASSSSRGSTDTQYF
TRBV21-1	TRBJ2-4	NA	CASTRLVFQSGAKNIQYF
TRBV10-3	TRBJ1-2	NA	CAISEGSGDYGYTF
TRBV4-2	TRBJ1-1	NA	CASSQEGQGVLNTEAFF
TRBV5-4	TRBJ2-3	NA	CASSGRLANSTDTQYF
TRBV4-3	TRBJ2-3	NA	CASSQQGEGSTDTQYF
TRBV7-9	TRBJ1-2	NA	CASSKDTNYGYTF
TRBV10-3	TRBJ1-5	NA	CAISEFLRSEEAQHF
TRBV13	TRBJ1-2	NA	CASSPLRKNYGYTF
TRBV30	TRBJ2-2	NA	CAWNLQKNTGELFF
TRBV27	TRBJ2-5	NA	CASSLLPQETQYF
TRBV5-1	TRBJ1-4	TRBD1	CASSLVDRLTEKLFF
TRBV12-3/TRBV12-4	TRBJ2-3	NA	CASSIGISTDTQYF
TRBV7-2	TRBJ2-1	TRBD2	CASSLKRENSYNEQFF
TRBV5-1	TRBJ2-2	TRBD1	CASSVDRANTGELFF
TRBV18	TRBJ1-5	NA	CASSPRRGNQPQHF
TRBV27	TRBJ2-5	NA	CASSAAGRETQYF
TRBV4-1	TRBJ1-1	NA	CASSQLLQSGYTEAFF
TRBV28	TRBJ1-5	NA	CASRGGDSNQPQHF
TRBV10-3	TRBJ2-3	TRBD2	CAISERSGRGGTDTQYF
TRBV3-1	TRBJ2-5	NA	CASSQDSTSVETQYF
TRBV12-3/TRBV12-4	TRBJ2-7	NA	CASRDLSSRVPYEQYF
TRBV20-1	TRBJ2-5	TRBD2	CSAVIAGGQETQYF
TRBV20-1	TRBJ2-3	NA	CSVVTPGSDTQYF
TRBV3-1	TRBJ2-3	TRBD1	CASSRPGQGRGDTQYF
TRBV24-1	TRBJ2-1	TRBD2	CATSDYTSGRNEQFF
TRBV12-3/TRBV12-4	TRBJ2-2	TRBD1	CASSLARVRGLRGVLLSGELFF
TRBV19	TRBJ2-6	TRBD1	CASRDQGAAGANVLTF
TRBV18	TRBJ2-7	NA	CASSPFSGTYEQYF
TRBV10-3	TRBJ2-1	TRBD2	CATKEREATYNEQFF
TRBV14	TRBJ2-5	NA	CASSQGQNRGQYF
TRBV28	TRBJ1-1	NA	CASTTPQGGTEAFF
TRBV10-3	TRBJ1-5	NA	CAISESDSNQPQHF
TRBV5-1	TRBJ2-7	NA	CASSDGLFLRAYEQYF
TRBV27	TRBJ2-7	TRBD2	CASSPRLAGVEQYF
TRBV29-1	TRBJ2-3	NA	CSVFGELRGARDTQYF
TRBV12-3/TRBV12-4	TRBJ1-2	TRBD1	CASRGTGITYGYTF
TRBV20-1	TRBJ2-1	TRBD1	CSARGLWDRGTYNEQFF
TRBV6-2/TRBV6-3	TRBJ2-7	NA	CASSYTPGGSAYYEQYF
TRBV29-1	TRBJ2-1	NA	CSGRTMGPYNEQFF
TRBV15	TRBJ2-7	NA	CATSRERARYDGPYEQYF
TRBV6-5	TRBJ2-7	NA	CASSYLHGAYEQYF
TRBV12-3/TRBV12-4	TRBJ2-7	TRBD1	CASNLRDRVVDEQYF
TRBV3-1	TRBJ2-5	NA	CASSPPSGETQYF
TRBV29-1	TRBJ2-7	TRBD1	CSVPGQGNYEQYF
TRBV19	TRBJ2-3	TRBD2	CASSIFGLASSDTQYF
TRBV29-1	TRBJ2-5	TRBD2	CSVDVGGRETQYF
TRBV12-3/TRBV12-4	TRBJ2-3	TRBD1	CASRTQGAGGHMGTDTQYF
TRBV6-1	TRBJ1-5	NA	CASSESMVDQPQHF
TRBV2	TRBJ1-1	TRBD1	CASHGTGMPEAFF
TRBV25-1	TRBJ1-5	NA	CASSESIQVQPQHF
TRBV14	TRBJ2-2	TRBD1	CASSPTGGRTGELFF